Listed here are 15 T cell receptor beta chains from one sample, sequenced in a study of type 1 regulatory T cells. TCRdb called the reads again in MiXCR, with one record for every CDR3 protein. The table shows about 62,000 distinct CDR3 sequences, with less than 70% occurring only once. No antigens are known for them. Sequencing was carried out using cultured non-Tr1 T cells, either the whole culture or a sorted T cell fraction (not recorded which). Receptors originate from a human donor in good health.

In regard to this clonotype: A much larger clonotype is one base distant, so this may be a read error. CDR3 loop: CSAGCGGMNYEQYF. CDR3 coding DNA: TGCAGTGCTGGGTGTGGGGGGATGAACTACGAGCAGTACTTC. This chain joins TRBV20-1 and TRBJ2-7, with a tentative D call TRBD2 (6 bases). Looked up from germline, CDR1 is DFQATT and CDR2 is SNEGSKA (reference sequence). The CDR3 contains 14 residues. Trimming took 5 bases from V and 3 from J, leaving 17 bases between them.

This clonotype was observed a handful of times. This chain joins TRBV20-1 and TRBJ2-1; D may be TRBD1 (5 bases). The CDR3 is 17 amino acids. V lost 6 bases to trimming and J lost 5 bases, with 26 bases between them. Germline CDR1 and CDR2: DFQATT and SNEGSKA (reference sequence). CDR3 sequence reads: CSANIDLQALYNNEQFF. The CDR3 DNA is TGCAGTGCCAATATAGATCTACAGGCCCTCTATAACAATGAGCAGTTCTTC.

The chain combines TRBV12-3 or TRBV12-4 with TRBJ1-3; D is unresolved. Trimming stripped 4 bases from V and 1 base from J, with 11 bases between. The CDR3 loop spans 15 amino acids. CDR3 sequence: CASSSGLLSGNTIYF. CDR3 coding DNA: TGTGCCAGCAGTTCCGGACTGTTATCTGGAAACACCATATATTTT.

The genes are TRBV2 and TRBJ1-1, with D unresolved. The V gene lost 4 bases and the J gene lost 1 base, with 4 bases spanning the gap. The CDR3 contains 12 residues. The germline V gene has CDR1 SNHLY and CDR2 FYNNEI. CDR3 sequence: CASSVWNTEAFF. The DNA for the CDR3 is TGTGCCAGCAGTGTCTGGAACACTGAAGCTTTCTTT.

The gene calls are TRBV28 and TRBJ2-1; no clear D gene. The V gene lost 3 bases and the J gene lost 13 bases, with 13 bases spanning the gap. Germline V CDR1 and CDR2: MDHEN, SYDVKM. This CDR3 region has 12 residues. DNA of the CDR3: TGTGCCAGCAGTTTTTCACAGCTGGCACAGTTCTTC. Its protein product is CASSFSQLAQFF. The variable domain in full, with the rest retrieved from reference TRBV28 and TRBJ2-1, is DVKVTQSSRYLVKRTGEKVFLECVQDMDHENMFWYRQDPGLGLRLIYFSYDVKMKEKGDIPEGYSVSREKKERFSLILESASTNQTSMYLCASSFSQLAQFFGPGTRLTVL.

The V gene is TRBV7-9, the J gene TRBJ2-4; D gene ambiguous. CDR3 length: 16 amino acids. V lost 1 base to trimming and J lost 0 bases, with 10 bases between them. Germline CDR1 SEHNR, CDR2 FQNEAQ (reference sequence). CDR3 in amino acids: CASSLGAAIAKNIQYF. CDR3 DNA sequence: TGTGCCAGCAGCTTAGGGGCCGCGATAGCCAAAAACATTCAGTACTTC. Drawing the rest from reference TRBV7-9 and TRBJ2-4, the complete variable domain is DTGVSQNPRHKITKRGQNVTFRCDPISEHNRLYWYRQTLGQGPEFLTYFQNEAQLEKSRLLSDRFSAERPKGSFSTLEIQRTEQGDSAMYLCASSLGAAIAKNIQYFGAGTRLSVL.

J is TRBJ2-2 and V is TRBV5-7; TRBD1 might be the D (5 bases). TRBV5-7 falls under the ORF class, with uncertain function. There are 16 residues in the CDR3. With 1 base removed from V and 4 bases from J, the gap between germline ends came to 14 bases. In nucleotides, the CDR3 is TGTGCCAGCAGCTTGCCTTTGCAGGGCGGCACCGGGGAGCTGTTTTTT. This translates into CASSLPLQGGTGELFF.

CDR3 bases: TGCGCCAGCAGCTGGGAAAGGACTAGCGGGAGGGGCTACGAGCAGTACTTC. This encodes CASSWERTSGRGYEQYF. The V and J genes are TRBV5-1 and TRBJ2-7, with 15 positions matching TRBD2. This CDR3 has 17 amino acids. Germline assignment: CDR1 SGHRS and CDR2 YFSETQ. V shed 3 bases, J shed 3 bases, and the junction held 7 bases outside the gene matches.

The chain has TRBV5-4 and TRBJ2-1; 15 nucleotides align to TRBD2. V dropped 0 bases and J dropped 9; count of bases not matched to a gene: 4. The CDR3 has 16 residues. Per germline, CDR1 SGHNT and CDR2 YYREEE (reference sequence). The CDR3 protein is CASSLGTSGRAFEQFF. CDR3 bases: TGTGCCAGCAGCTTGGGGACTAGCGGGAGGGCCTTTGAGCAGTTCTTC.

This clonotype is labeled as medium-sized. This chain uses TRBV7-3 with TRBJ2-5, with 9 positions matching TRBD2. Unmatched junction bases numbered 1, after V lost 3 bases and J lost 5 bases. CDR1 is SGHTA, CDR2 FQGTGA, per germline. The CDR3 is 13 residues long. This chain's CDR3 is CASSFGLAETQYF. The CDR3 region has the DNA TGTGCCAGCAGCTTCGGACTAGCGGAGACCCAGTACTTC.

This chain uses TRBV7-9 with TRBJ1-3, with a weak D call TRBD1 (5 bases). This CDR3 region has 16 residues. The germline CDR1 and CDR2 sequences are SEHNR and FQNEAQ (reference sequence). The V and J ends lost 6 bases and 4 bases respectively, with 19 bases between them. The CDR3 here is CASRPMGTGPGNTIYF. In DNA, the CDR3 is TGTGCCAGCAGACCCATGGGGACTGGTCCCGGAAACACCATATATTTT.

The chain carries TRBV29-1 and TRBJ2-1; 13 bases align to TRBD2. Germline values: CDR1 SQVTM, CDR2 ANQGSEA. This CDR3 is built from 18 residues. V dropped 1 base and J dropped 1; count of bases not matched to a gene: 7. CDR3 amino acids: CSVEGGLAGDYSYNEQFF. CDR3 coding DNA: TGCAGCGTTGAAGGAGGACTAGCGGGAGACTATTCCTACAATGAGCAGTTCTTC.

V usage is TRBV6-2 or TRBV6-3 and J usage is TRBJ2-7; maybe TRBD2 (7 bases). This CDR3 is built from 16 residues. Germline loops: CDR1 MNHEY, CDR2 SVGEGT. Trimming shortened V by 7 bases and J by 0 bases, and 19 bases separated the two germline ends. The CDR3 here is CASNVPGGKGSYEQYF. DNA of the CDR3: TGTGCCAGCAACGTCCCGGGGGGCAAGGGCTCCTACGAGCAGTACTTC.

This clonotype was seen only once. The V gene is TRBV21-1, the J gene TRBJ1-2; the D call TRBD1 from the table was never checked on the DNA. TRBV21-1 is assigned pseudogene status. CDR3 size: 20 residues. The DNA for the CDR3 is TGTGCCAGCAGCAAAGTAGGAATCTTGGGACAGGGGGCGCGGATCTATGGCTACACCTTC. This sequence encodes CASSKVGILGQGARIYGYTF.

DNA of the CDR3: TGCGCCAGCAGCTTGGGGGGACAACTGAACACTGAAGCTTTCTTT. Translation: CASSLGGQLNTEAFF. The chain is built from TRBV5-1 and TRBJ1-1; perhaps TRBD1 as D (6 bases). V was shortened by 0 bases and J by 0 bases, with 9 bases between the two germline ends. Germline V gene lookup returns CDR1 SGHRS and CDR2 YFSETQ. This CDR3 is 15 amino acids long.